These 25 T cell receptor beta chains originate from one sample sequenced in a study of T cell repertoires in cytomegalovirus infection. Antigens of these TCRs are unknown. TCRdb ran MiXCR on the reads and lists one entry per CDR3 protein. Among roughly 730,000 distinct CDR3 sequences, around 30% were seen once, and the ten largest hold approximately 18%. This specimen consisted of cultured PBMCs, obtained from culture after CMV antigen stimulation. The receptors come from a human donor in good health (CMV status not recorded). Some clones in this sample may be carry-over from other donors' samples.

This clonotype was recorded at least ten times. The chain couples TRBV12-3 or TRBV12-4 to TRBJ1-5; D is unclear. This CDR3 is built from 13 residues. The V end was cut by 6 bases, the J end by 4 bases, with 10 bases between. The DNA for the CDR3 is TGTGCCAGCAGCTTACTTAGGAATCAGCCCCAGCATTTT. Translation gives CASSLLRNQPQHF.

This clonotype was detected a few times. This chain uses TRBV18 with TRBJ2-3; possibly TRBD2 for D (5 bases). Germline V gives CDR1 KGHSH, CDR2 LQKENI. The V gene lost 2 bases and the J gene lost 0 bases, with 18 bases spanning the gap. The CDR3 spans 18 residues. The CDR3 region has the DNA TGTGCCAGCTCACCAACGGGCCGACTACGGACTAGCACAGATACGCAGTATTTT. It translates to CASSPTGRLRTSTDTQYF.

This clonotype was recorded a few times. V and J are TRBV7-7 and TRBJ2-5, with unresolved D. Germline V gene lookup returns CDR1 SSHAT and CDR2 FNYEAQ (reference sequence). This CDR3 has 14 residues. The V end was cut by 3 bases, the J end by 1 base, with 9 bases between. CDR3 in DNA: TGTGCCAGCAGCTTTTCAACCGCCCAAGAGACCCAGTACTTC. Translation: CASSFSTAQETQYF.

V and J are TRBV6-2 or TRBV6-3 and TRBJ1-2; D is unclear. Germline V gives CDR1 MNHEY, CDR2 SVGEGT. V was cut by 4 bases and J by 6 bases, with 15 bases left in between. This CDR3 comprises 14 residues. Written as DNA, the CDR3 is TGTGCCAGCAGTTCCATGGCGCTACCGGATGGCTACACCTTC. It encodes CASSSMALPDGYTF.

This clonotype was observed many times. The V and J genes are TRBV7-8 and TRBJ1-1; a possible D gene is TRBD1 (5 bases). From germline, CDR1 is SGHVS and CDR2 FQNEAQ. The length of the CDR3 is 15 residues. Trimming took off 3 bases at V and 1 base at J, with 12 bases between the two ends. CDR3 amino acids: CASSFPGTKNTEAFF. DNA of the CDR3: TGTGCCAGCAGCTTTCCCGGGACGAAGAACACTGAAGCTTTCTTT.

The table lists this clonotype with a few counts. The CDR3 here is CASNGVMNTEAFF. The CDR3 DNA follows: TGTGCCAGCAACGGAGTCATGAACACTGAAGCTTTCTTT. The chain carries TRBV12-3 or TRBV12-4 and TRBJ1-1; D not resolved. The CDR3 length is 13 residues. V lost 7 bases and J lost 0, with 9 bases in between.

This clonotype has a count of ten or more. This rearrangement joins TRBV7-2 to TRBJ2-3; D is perhaps TRBD2 (6 bases). In germline, CDR1 is SGHTA, CDR2 FQGNSA. The CDR3 runs 12 residues. The germline V and J ends were trimmed by 5 bases and 6 bases, with 9 bases remaining between them. The CDR3 loop reads CASSGRGDTQYF. DNA for the CDR3: TGTGCCAGCAGCGGCCGGGGGGATACGCAGTATTTT. The variable domain in full, completed from reference TRBV7-2 and TRBJ2-3, reads GAGVSQSPSNKVTEKGKDVELRCDPISGHTALYWYRQSLGQGLEFLIYFQGNSAPDKSGLPSDRFSAERTGGSVSTLTIQRTQQEDSAVYLCASSGRGDTQYFGPGTRLTVL.

The chain carries TRBV18 and TRBJ2-7; 8 bases agree with TRBD2. This CDR3 comprises 15 residues. The V segment lost 3 bases and the J segment 3 bases; nucleotides outside the gene matches: 7. Germline CDR1 KGHSH, CDR2 LQKENI. CDR3 DNA: TGTGCCAGCTCACCCGCTTTCAGCGGGAGCTACGAGCAGTACTTC. The encoded protein is CASSPAFSGSYEQYF.

This clonotype was picked up a small number of times. The CDR3 is CASRRVGGANYNEQFF. CDR3 bases: TGTGCCAGCAGAAGGGTGGGGGGAGCCAACTACAATGAGCAGTTCTTC. This chain connects TRBV6-2 or TRBV6-3 to TRBJ2-1; the D gene is possibly TRBD2 (6 bases). V gave up 6 bases and J gave up 3 bases, with 18 bases separating them. CDR1 MNHEY and CDR2 SVGEGT come from the germline V gene. This CDR3 has 16 residues.

This sequence joins TRBV4-3 and TRBJ1-3; no reliable D call. V lost 1 base and J 0 bases, leaving 10 bases between the germline ends. Germline CDR1 is LGHNA and CDR2 is YSLEER. The CDR3 covers 16 residues. For the CDR3, the DNA is TGCGCCAGCAGCCAAGGCACAGTCCGCTCTGGAAACACCATATATTTT. It is translated as CASSQGTVRSGNTIYF.

The rearrangement uses TRBV7-9 and TRBJ1-4; unclear D gene. This CDR3 has 14 amino acids. Deletions cut 7 bases from V and 6 bases from J, with 15 bases between. Germline V lookup: CDR1 SEHNR, CDR2 FQNEAQ (reference sequence). The CDR3 spells CASKTNRRDEKLFF. CDR3 bases: TGTGCCAGCAAAACTAACCGACGGGATGAAAAACTGTTTTTT.

This clonotype was picked up a small number of times. The CDR3 sequence: CATSKQGEDYNEQFF. As DNA, the CDR3 is TGTGCCACCAGCAAACAGGGGGAGGATTACAATGAGCAGTTCTTC. This chain uses TRBV15 with TRBJ2-1; 8 positions agree with TRBD1. Germline trimming cut 4 bases from V and 4 bases from J; bases unmatched to any gene: 6. Germline V CDR1 and CDR2: LNHNV, YYDKDF (reference sequence). CDR3 length: 15 residues.

This clonotype was seen only a few times. This rearrangement joins TRBV10-3 to TRBJ2-2; D call uncertain. The ends were cut back, 2 bases at V and 6 bases at J, with 7 bases in the middle. This CDR3 contains 13 residues. Germline-derived CDR1 and CDR2 are ENHRY and SYGVKD. CDR3 coding DNA: TGTGCCATCAGTGAGGGTAGCTCCGGGGAGCTGTTTTTT. Translating gives CAISEGSSGELFF.

Ten or more counts support this clonotype. The CDR3 DNA sequence: TGTGCCAGCAGCTTATGGGGGTCCTCCTACGAGCAGTACTTC. It yields the protein CASSLWGSSYEQYF. The gene calls are TRBV7-2 and TRBJ2-7; D might be TRBD1 or TRBD2, each matching 5 bases. Germline loops: CDR1 SGHTA, CDR2 FQGNSA. The CDR3 length is 14 residues. With 2 bases removed from V and 0 bases from J, the gap between germline ends came to 8 bases.

This clonotype is a singleton in its sample. This chain connects TRBV15 to TRBJ2-7, with 7 positions matching TRBD1. The CDR3 length is 14 residues. V lost 1 base to trimming and J lost 7 bases; unmatched junction nucleotides: 7. CDR1 is LNHNV, CDR2 YYDKDF, per germline (reference sequence). The chain's CDR3 is CATSRGQGTREQYF. CDR3 in DNA: TGTGCCACCAGCAGAGGACAGGGCACTCGGGAGCAGTACTTC.

V gene TRBV19 combines with J gene TRBJ1-5, with 10 bases matching TRBD1. The J segment lost 5 bases and the V segment lost 5 bases, leaving 6 bases of the junction unmatched. This CDR3 region has 15 residues. From germline, CDR1 is LNHDA and CDR2 SQIVND (reference sequence). The CDR3 protein is CASSVGQGMDQPQHF. CDR3 nucleotide sequence: TGTGCCAGTAGTGTGGGACAGGGGATGGATCAGCCCCAGCATTTT.

This clonotype has a handful of counts. The chain combines TRBV6-6 with TRBJ2-5, with 13 bases aligning to TRBD2. CDR1 MNHNY and CDR2 SVGAGI come from the germline V gene (reference sequence). The CDR3 totals 15 residues. Trimming took 6 bases from V and 2 from J; bases not matched to a gene: 3. CDR3 region: CASRGGLAGQETQYF. In nucleotides, the CDR3 is TGTGCCAGCAGGGGGGGACTAGCGGGGCAAGAGACCCAGTACTTC.

The chain links TRBV2 to TRBJ2-1; 8 bases are a match to TRBD2. The CDR3 is made up of 17 amino acids. Germline values: CDR1 SNHLY, CDR2 FYNNEI. Trimming removed 5 bases from V and 9 bases from J; junction bases left unmatched: 18. The CDR3 DNA follows: TGTGCCAGCAGTCCCTCCTTAACTAGCGGCCCGAAGGGTGAGCAGTTCTTC. Its translation is CASSPSLTSGPKGEQFF.

This clonotype was observed a handful of times. This chain uses TRBV6-2 or TRBV6-3 with TRBJ1-6; D gene ambiguous. Trimming cost V 2 bases and J 7 bases, with 12 bases left between them. Germline V CDR1 and CDR2: MNHEY, SVGEGT. The CDR3 is 15 residues long. In DNA, the CDR3 is TGTGCCAGCAGTTACGAGGTGGCAGGAAATTCACCCCTCCACTTT. Translated: CASSYEVAGNSPLHF.

V and J are TRBV12-3 or TRBV12-4 and TRBJ2-7, with TRBD1 matching 7 bases. V lost 6 bases and J lost 7; bases outside the gene matches: 6. This CDR3 is 12 amino acids long. CDR3 nucleotides: TGTGCCAGCAGGATGACAGGGCAAGAGCAGTACTTC. Its translation: CASRMTGQEQYF.

This clonotype was observed a few times. The chain is built from TRBV4-1 and TRBJ1-1, with D hard to call. Between the trimmed V and J ends, which lost 5 bases and 8 bases, there was a span of 9 bases. The CDR3 runs to 11 residues. Per the germline V gene, CDR1 is MGHRA and CDR2 is YSYEKL. DNA for the CDR3: TGCGCCAGCAGCGATTGGAGGGAAGCTTTCTTT. The encoded protein is CASSDWREAFF.

This clonotype showed up many times. The V gene is TRBV7-2, the J gene TRBJ2-2; weak D call: TRBD1 (5 bases). The CDR3 has 13 amino acids. Trimming shortened V by 3 bases and J by 7 bases, and 9 bases separated the two germline ends. In germline, CDR1 is SGHTA, CDR2 FQGNSA. In nucleotides, the CDR3 is TGTGCCAGCAGCTTGGGGCCCGGCGGGGAGCTGTTTTTT. Translated: CASSLGPGGELFF.

This chain's CDR3 is CASSDNRSGREETQYF. CDR3 coding DNA: TGTGCCAGCAGTGACAACCGTAGCGGGAGAGAGGAGACCCAGTACTTC. The chain has TRBV6-1 and TRBJ2-5; TRBD2 agrees at 9 bases. V shed 3 bases and J 5 bases; nucleotides not matched to a gene: 10. Germline assignment: CDR1 MNHNS and CDR2 SASEGT. This CDR3 comprises 16 residues.

This clonotype was observed at least ten times. The V call is TRBV7-8, the J call TRBJ1-1, with D unresolved. Trimming cost V 1 base and J 1 base, with 7 bases left between them. The CDR3 sequence is 14 residues long. CDR1 is SGHVS and CDR2 is FQNEAQ in the germline V gene. DNA of the CDR3: TGTGCCAGCAGCTTAGGGGGAGGGAACACTGAAGCTTTCTTT. Translating gives CASSLGGGNTEAFF.

As concerns this clonotype: With a much larger clone just one base away, this may be a read error. V and J are TRBV7-6 and TRBJ1-1, with 8 positions matching TRBD1. The ends lost 3 bases at V and 1 base at J; junction bases unmatched: 7. Per the germline V gene, CDR1 is SGHVS and CDR2 is FNYEAQ. The CDR3 consists of 16 residues. The CDR3 spells CASSFWTGQGNTEAFF. Here the CDR3 DNA reads TGTGCCAGCAGCTTTTGGACAGGGCAAGGGAACACTGAAGCTTTCTTT.